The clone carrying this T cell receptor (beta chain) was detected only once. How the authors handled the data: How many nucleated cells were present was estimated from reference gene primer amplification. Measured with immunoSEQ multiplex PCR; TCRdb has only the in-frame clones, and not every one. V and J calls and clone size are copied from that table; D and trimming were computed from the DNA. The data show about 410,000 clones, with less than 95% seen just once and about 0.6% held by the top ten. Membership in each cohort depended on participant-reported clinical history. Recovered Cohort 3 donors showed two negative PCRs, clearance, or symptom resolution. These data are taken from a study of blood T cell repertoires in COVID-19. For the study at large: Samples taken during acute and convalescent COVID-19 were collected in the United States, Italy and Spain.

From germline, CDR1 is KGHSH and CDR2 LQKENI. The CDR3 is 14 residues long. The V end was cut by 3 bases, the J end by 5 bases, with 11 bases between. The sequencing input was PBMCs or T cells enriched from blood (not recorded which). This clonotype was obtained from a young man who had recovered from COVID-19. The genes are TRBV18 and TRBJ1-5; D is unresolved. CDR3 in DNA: TGTGCCAGCTCACCGGTATTGGAGGATCAGCCCCAGCATTTT. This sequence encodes CASSPVLEDQPQHF.